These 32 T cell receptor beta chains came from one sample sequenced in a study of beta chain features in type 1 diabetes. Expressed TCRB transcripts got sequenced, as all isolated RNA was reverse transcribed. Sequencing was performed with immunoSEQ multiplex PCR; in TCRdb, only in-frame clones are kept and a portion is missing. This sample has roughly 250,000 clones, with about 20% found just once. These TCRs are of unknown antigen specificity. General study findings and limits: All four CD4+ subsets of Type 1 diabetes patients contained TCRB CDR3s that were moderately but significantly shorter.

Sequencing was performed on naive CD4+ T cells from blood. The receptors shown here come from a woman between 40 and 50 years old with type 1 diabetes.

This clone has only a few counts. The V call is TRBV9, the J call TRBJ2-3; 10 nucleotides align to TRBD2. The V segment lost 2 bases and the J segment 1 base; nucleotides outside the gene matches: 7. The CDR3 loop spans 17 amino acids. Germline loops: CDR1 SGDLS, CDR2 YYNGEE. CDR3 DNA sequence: TGTGCCAGCAGCGTCCAGGGAACTAGCGGGGGCACAGATACGCAGTATTTT. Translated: CASSVQGTSGGTDTQYF.

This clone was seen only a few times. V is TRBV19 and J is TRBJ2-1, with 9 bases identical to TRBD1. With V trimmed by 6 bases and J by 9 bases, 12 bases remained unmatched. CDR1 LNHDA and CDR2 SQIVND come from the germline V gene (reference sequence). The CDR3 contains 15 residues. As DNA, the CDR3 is TGTGCCAGTAGCAATCTCCGGGACAGGGTGAGTGAGCAGTTCTTC. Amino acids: CASSNLRDRVSEQFF.

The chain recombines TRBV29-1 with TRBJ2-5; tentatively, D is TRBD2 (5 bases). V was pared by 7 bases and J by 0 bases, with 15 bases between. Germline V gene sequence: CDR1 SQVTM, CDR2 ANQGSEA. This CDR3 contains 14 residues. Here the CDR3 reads CSAPSDWDQETQYF. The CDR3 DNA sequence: TGCAGCGCCCCATCGGACTGGGACCAAGAGACCCAGTACTTC.

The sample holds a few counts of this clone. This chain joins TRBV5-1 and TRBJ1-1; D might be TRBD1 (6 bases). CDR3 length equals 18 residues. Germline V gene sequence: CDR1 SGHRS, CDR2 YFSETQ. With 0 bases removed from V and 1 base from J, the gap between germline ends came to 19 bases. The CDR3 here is CASSLGYIPTGSNTEAFF. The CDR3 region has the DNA TGCGCCAGCAGCTTGGGGTATATCCCAACAGGGTCGAACACTGAAGCTTTCTTT. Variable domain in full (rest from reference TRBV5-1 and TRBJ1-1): KAGVTQTPRYLIKTRGQQVTLSCSPISGHRSVSWYQQTPGQGLQFLFEYFSETQRNKGNFPGRFSGRQFSNSRSEMNVSTLELGDSALYLCASSLGYIPTGSNTEAFFGQGTRLTVV.

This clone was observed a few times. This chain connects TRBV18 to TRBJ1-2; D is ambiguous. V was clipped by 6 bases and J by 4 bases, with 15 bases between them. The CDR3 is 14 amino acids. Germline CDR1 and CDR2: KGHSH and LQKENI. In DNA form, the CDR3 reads TGTGCCAGCTCTCAATTCAGGTTATTCTATGGCTACACCTTC. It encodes CASSQFRLFYGYTF.

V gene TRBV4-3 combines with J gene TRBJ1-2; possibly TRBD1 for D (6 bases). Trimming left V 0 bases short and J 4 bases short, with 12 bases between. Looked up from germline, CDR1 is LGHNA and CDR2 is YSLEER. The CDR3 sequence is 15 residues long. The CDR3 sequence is CASSQERGRGYGYTF. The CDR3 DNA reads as TGCGCCAGCAGCCAAGAAAGGGGCAGGGGCTATGGCTACACCTTC.

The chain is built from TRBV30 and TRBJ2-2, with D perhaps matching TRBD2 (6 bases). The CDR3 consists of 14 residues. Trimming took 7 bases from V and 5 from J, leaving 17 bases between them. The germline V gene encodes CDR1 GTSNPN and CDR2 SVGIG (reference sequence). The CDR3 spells CAYIAERRTGELFF. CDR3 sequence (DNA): TGTGCCTATATAGCGGAGAGGCGTACCGGGGAGCTGTTTTTT. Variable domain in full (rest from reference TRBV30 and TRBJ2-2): SQTIHQWPATLVQPVGSPLSLECTVEGTSNPNLYWYRQAAGRGLQLLFYSVGIGQISSEVPQNLSASRPQDRQFILSSKKLLLSDSGFYLCAYIAERRTGELFFGEGSRLTVL.

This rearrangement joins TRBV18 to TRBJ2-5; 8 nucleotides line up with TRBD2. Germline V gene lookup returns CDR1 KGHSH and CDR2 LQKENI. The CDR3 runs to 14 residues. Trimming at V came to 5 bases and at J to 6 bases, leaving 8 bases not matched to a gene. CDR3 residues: CASSYSGAKQTQYF. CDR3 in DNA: TGTGCCAGCTCATATAGCGGGGCGAAGCAGACCCAGTACTTC.

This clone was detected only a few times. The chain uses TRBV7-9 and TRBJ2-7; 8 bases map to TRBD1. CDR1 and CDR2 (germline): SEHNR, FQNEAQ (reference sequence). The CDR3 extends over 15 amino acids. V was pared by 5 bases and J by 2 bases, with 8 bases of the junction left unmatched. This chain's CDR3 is CASSARQGMAYEQYF. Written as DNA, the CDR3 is TGTGCCAGCAGCGCCCGACAGGGGATGGCCTACGAGCAGTACTTC.

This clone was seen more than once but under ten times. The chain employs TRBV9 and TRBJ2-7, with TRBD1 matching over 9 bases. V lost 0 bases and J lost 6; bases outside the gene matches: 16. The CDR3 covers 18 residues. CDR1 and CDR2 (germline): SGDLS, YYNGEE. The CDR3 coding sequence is TGTGCCAGCAGCGTAGTGGCGGAAACCGGGACAGGGCCCTCCGAGCAGTACTTC. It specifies CASSVVAETGTGPSEQYF.

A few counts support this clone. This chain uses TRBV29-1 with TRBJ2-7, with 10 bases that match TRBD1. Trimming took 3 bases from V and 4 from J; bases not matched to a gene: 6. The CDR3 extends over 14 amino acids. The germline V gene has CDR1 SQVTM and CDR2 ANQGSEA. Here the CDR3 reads CSVEPGQGTYEQYF. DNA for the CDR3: TGCAGCGTTGAGCCGGGACAGGGGACTTACGAGCAGTACTTC.

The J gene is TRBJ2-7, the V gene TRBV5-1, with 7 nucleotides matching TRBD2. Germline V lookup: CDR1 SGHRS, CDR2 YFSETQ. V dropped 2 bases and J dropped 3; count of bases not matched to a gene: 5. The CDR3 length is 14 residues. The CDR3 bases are TGCGCCAGCAGCTTTGGCGGGAGTAACTACGAGCAGTACTTC. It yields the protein CASSFGGSNYEQYF.

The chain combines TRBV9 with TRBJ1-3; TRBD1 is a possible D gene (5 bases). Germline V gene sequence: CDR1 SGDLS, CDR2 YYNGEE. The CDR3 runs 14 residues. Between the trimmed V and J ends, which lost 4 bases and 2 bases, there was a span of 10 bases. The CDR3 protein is CASSSRGAGNTIYF. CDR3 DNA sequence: TGTGCCAGCAGCTCTCGGGGGGCTGGAAACACCATATATTTT.

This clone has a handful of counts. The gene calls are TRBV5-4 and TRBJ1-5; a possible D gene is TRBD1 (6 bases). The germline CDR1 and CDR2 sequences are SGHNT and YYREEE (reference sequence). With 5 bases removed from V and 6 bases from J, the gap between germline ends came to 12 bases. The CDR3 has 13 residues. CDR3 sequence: CASSQQGTQPQHF. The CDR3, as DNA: TGTGCCAGCAGTCAACAGGGTACTCAGCCCCAGCATTTT.

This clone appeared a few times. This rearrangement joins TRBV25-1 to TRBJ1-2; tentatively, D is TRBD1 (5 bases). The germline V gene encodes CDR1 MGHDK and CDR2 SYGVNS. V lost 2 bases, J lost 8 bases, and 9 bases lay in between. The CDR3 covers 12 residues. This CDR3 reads CASSEIRGGYTF. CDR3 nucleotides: TGTGCCAGCAGTGAAATAAGGGGCGGCTACACCTTC.

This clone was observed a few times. This CDR3 is CASSQDTRSKDEQFF. DNA for the CDR3: TGCGCCAGCAGCCAAGATACGCGGAGTAAGGATGAGCAGTTCTTC. The V and J genes are TRBV4-3 and TRBJ2-1; D is unresolved. Trimming removed 0 bases from V and 8 bases from J, with 14 bases in between. The CDR3 has 15 amino acids. Germline CDR1 reads LGHNA; CDR2 reads YSLEER.

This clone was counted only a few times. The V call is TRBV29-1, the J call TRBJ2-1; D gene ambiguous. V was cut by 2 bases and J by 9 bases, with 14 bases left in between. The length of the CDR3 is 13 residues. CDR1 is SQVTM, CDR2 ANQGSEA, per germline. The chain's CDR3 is CSVETAPRREQFF. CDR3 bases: TGCAGCGTTGAAACAGCCCCGCGTCGTGAGCAGTTCTTC.

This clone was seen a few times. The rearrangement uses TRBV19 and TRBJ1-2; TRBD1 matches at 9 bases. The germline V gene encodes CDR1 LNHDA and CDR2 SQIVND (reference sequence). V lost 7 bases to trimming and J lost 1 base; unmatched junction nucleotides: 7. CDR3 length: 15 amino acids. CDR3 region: CASTAGQGLNYGYTF. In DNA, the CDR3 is TGTGCCAGTACAGCGGGACAGGGCCTTAACTATGGCTACACCTTC.

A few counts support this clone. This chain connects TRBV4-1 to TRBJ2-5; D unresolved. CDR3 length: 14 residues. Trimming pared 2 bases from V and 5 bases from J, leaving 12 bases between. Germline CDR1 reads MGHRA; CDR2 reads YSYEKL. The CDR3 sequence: CASSQNSAKETQYF. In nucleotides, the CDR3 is TGCGCCAGCAGCCAAAACTCCGCCAAGGAGACCCAGTACTTC.

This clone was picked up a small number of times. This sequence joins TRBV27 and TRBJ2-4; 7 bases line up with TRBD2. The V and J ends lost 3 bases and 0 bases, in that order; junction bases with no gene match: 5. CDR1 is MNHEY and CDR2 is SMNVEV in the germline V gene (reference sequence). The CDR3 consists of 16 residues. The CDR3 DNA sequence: TGTGCCAGCAGTTTCACGTGGGAGGGAGCCAAAAACATTCAGTACTTC. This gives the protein CASSFTWEGAKNIQYF.

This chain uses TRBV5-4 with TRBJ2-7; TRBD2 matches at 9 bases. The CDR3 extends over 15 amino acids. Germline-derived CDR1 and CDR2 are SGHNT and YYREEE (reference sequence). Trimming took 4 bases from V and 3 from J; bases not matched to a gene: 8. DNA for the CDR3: TGTGCCAGCAGCCCATTGGCGGGAGGGAACTACGAGCAGTACTTC. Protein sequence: CASSPLAGGNYEQYF.

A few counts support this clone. The CDR3 loop reads CAISLGHPNTEAFF. Written as DNA, the CDR3 is TGTGCCATCAGCTTGGGACACCCGAACACTGAAGCTTTCTTT. V and J are TRBV10-3 and TRBJ1-1; possibly TRBD1 for D (6 bases). CDR1 and CDR2 from the germline V gene are ENHRY and SYGVKD. The V end lost 6 bases, the J end lost 1 base, and 12 bases lay between the germline ends. This CDR3 is 14 amino acids long.

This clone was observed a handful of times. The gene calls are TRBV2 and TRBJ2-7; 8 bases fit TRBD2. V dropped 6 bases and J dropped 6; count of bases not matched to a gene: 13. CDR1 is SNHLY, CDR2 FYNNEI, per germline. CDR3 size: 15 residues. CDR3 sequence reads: CASSPTGTSPGEQYF. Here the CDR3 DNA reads TGTGCCAGCAGCCCAACCGGGACTAGTCCCGGCGAGCAGTACTTC.

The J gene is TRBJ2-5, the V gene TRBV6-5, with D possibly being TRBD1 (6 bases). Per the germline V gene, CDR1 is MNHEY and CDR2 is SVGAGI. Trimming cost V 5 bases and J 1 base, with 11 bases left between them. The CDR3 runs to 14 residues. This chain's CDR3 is CASSASGAQETQYF. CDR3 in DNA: TGTGCCAGCAGTGCCTCAGGGGCCCAAGAGACCCAGTACTTC.

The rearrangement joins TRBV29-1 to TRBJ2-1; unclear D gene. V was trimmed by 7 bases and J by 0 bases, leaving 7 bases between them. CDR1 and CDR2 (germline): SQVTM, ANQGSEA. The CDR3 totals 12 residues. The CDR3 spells CSARASYNEQFF. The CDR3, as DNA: TGCAGCGCCCGCGCCTCCTACAATGAGCAGTTCTTC.

The CDR3 DNA is TGTGCCAGCAGGCCCGGACTAGCGGGAGGGGCGGAGCAGACCCAGTACTTC. It is translated as CASRPGLAGGAEQTQYF. The genes are TRBV2 and TRBJ2-5; 15 nucleotides line up with TRBD2. This CDR3 region has 17 residues. V trimming: 6 bases; J trimming: 6 bases; junction bases outside the gene matches: 11. In germline, CDR1 is SNHLY, CDR2 FYNNEI.

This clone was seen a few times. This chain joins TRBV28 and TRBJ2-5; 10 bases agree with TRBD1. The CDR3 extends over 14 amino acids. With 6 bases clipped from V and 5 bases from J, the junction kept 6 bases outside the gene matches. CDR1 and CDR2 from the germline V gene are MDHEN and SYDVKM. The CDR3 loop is CASSSGTGEETQYF. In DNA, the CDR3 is TGTGCCAGCAGCTCCGGGACAGGGGAGGAGACCCAGTACTTC. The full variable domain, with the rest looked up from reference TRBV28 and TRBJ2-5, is DVKVTQSSRYLVKRTGEKVFLECVQDMDHENMFWYRQDPGLGLRLIYFSYDVKMKEKGDIPEGYSVSREKKERFSLILESASTNQTSMYLCASSSGTGEETQYFGPGTRLLVL.

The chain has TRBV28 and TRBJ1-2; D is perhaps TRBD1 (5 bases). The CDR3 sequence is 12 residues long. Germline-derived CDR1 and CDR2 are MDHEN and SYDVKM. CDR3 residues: CATRGGHYGYTF. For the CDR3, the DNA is TGTGCGACCCGGGGGGGACACTATGGCTACACCTTC.

The CDR3 sequence is CASSKDPERGGAFREQYF. The DNA for the CDR3 is TGTGCCAGCAGCAAAGATCCGGAGCGGGGGGGCGCGTTTCGGGAGCAGTACTTC. This chain uses TRBV21-1 with TRBJ2-7; TRBD2 is the table's D call, not checked against the DNA. TRBV21-1 is a pseudogene segment. This CDR3 has 18 residues.

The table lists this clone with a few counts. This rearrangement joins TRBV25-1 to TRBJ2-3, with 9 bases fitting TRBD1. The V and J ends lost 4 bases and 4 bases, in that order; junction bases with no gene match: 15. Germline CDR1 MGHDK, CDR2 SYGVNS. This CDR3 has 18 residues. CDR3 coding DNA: TGTGCCAGCAGTGTCGATATGGGGACAGGGACCGTCCCAGATACGCAGTATTTT. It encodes CASSVDMGTGTVPDTQYF.

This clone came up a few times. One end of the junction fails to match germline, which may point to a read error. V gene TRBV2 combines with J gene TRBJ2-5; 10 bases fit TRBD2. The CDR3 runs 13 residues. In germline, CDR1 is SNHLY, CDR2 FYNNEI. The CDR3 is CASSKAGGETQYF. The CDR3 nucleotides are TGTGCCAGCAGTAAAGCGGGAGGGGAGACCCAGTACTTC.

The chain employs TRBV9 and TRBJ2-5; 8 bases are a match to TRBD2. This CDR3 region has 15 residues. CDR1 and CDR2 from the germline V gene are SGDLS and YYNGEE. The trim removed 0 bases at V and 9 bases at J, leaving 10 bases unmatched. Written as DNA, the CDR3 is TGTGCCAGCAGCGTAGGAGATAGCGGGGCCCTCGCCCAGTACTTC. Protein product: CASSVGDSGALAQYF. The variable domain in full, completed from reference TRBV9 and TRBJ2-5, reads DSGVTQTPKHLITATGQRVTLRCSPRSGDLSVYWYQQSLDQGLQFLIQYYNGEERAKGNILERFSAQQFPDLHSELNLSSLELGDSALYFCASSVGDSGALAQYFGPGTRLLVL.